A single sample is the source of the 18 T cell receptor beta chains below, sequenced in a study of cytomegalovirus exposure and HLA in healthy donors. The study ran its PCR with 60 Vbeta and 13 Jbeta primers. Sequenced by immunoSEQ multiplex PCR; TCRdb stores in-frame clones only, minus some. The top ten clones hold around 3.4% of a sample with roughly 110,000 clones, roughly four fifths of them seen once. What was sequenced was PBMCs. These receptors were obtained from a man between 60 and 75 years old in good health and CMV-seronegative.

This clone was counted only a few times. The chain uses TRBV7-6 and TRBJ2-5; possible D gene TRBD2, 5 bases. Trimming left V 3 bases short and J 5 bases short, with 16 bases between. This CDR3 spans 15 amino acids. Per germline, CDR1 SGHVS and CDR2 FNYEAQ. The CDR3 DNA follows: TGTGCCAGCAGCTTGGGATTCGCCTCGGGGGAGACCCAGTACTTC. It specifies CASSLGFASGETQYF.

The rearrangement joins TRBV6-6 to TRBJ2-7; D is possibly TRBD1 (6 bases). CDR3 length: 16 amino acids. Trimming took off 3 bases at V and 0 bases at J, with 15 bases between the two ends. Germline assignment: CDR1 MNHNY and CDR2 SVGAGI (reference sequence). The CDR3 spells CASSYGVDRSSYEQYF. In DNA, the CDR3 is TGTGCCAGCAGTTATGGGGTCGACAGGAGCTCCTACGAGCAGTACTTC.

The chain is built from TRBV7-8 and TRBJ1-5; TRBD1 might be the D (5 bases). Between the trimmed V and J ends, which lost 4 bases and 4 bases, there was a span of 17 bases. Germline CDR1 and CDR2: SGHVS and FQNEAQ. This CDR3 has 16 residues. CDR3 sequence reads: CASSSLAARGNQPQHF. CDR3 DNA: TGTGCCAGCAGCTCCCTGGCCGCCCGGGGGAATCAGCCCCAGCATTTT. The variable domain in full, with the rest retrieved from reference TRBV7-8 and TRBJ1-5, is GAGVSQSPRYKVAKRGQDVALRCDPISGHVSLFWYQQALGQGPEFLTYFQNEAQLDKSGLPSDRFFAERPEGSVSTLKIQRTQQEDSAVYLCASSSLAARGNQPQHFGDGTRLSIL.

The rearrangement joins TRBV30 to TRBJ1-4, with D perhaps TRBD1 (5 bases). The CDR3 totals 14 residues. Germline V lookup: CDR1 GTSNPN, CDR2 SVGIG (reference sequence). Trimming took off 7 bases at V and 5 bases at J, with 17 bases between the two ends. CDR3: CALTQGLGNEKLFF. In DNA form, the CDR3 reads TGTGCCTTGACCCAGGGACTGGGAAATGAAAAACTGTTTTTT. The whole variable domain, filled in from reference TRBV30 and TRBJ1-4, reads SQTIHQWPATLVQPVGSPLSLECTVEGTSNPNLYWYRQAAGRGLQLLFYSVGIGQISSEVPQNLSASRPQDRQFILSSKKLLLSDSGFYLCALTQGLGNEKLFFGSGTQLSVL.

The V call is TRBV29-1, the J call TRBJ2-1; maybe TRBD1 (6 bases). Germline V gene sequence: CDR1 SQVTM, CDR2 ANQGSEA. V lost 2 bases to trimming and J lost 4 bases, with 12 bases between them. CDR3 size: 14 residues. The CDR3 here is CSVESPDSYNEQFF. In DNA form, the CDR3 reads TGCAGCGTTGAATCCCCGGACAGTTACAATGAGCAGTTCTTC.

The rearrangement uses TRBV18 and TRBJ1-5, with D unclear. The length of the CDR3 is 15 residues. Per germline, CDR1 KGHSH and CDR2 LQKENI. V gave up 1 base and J gave up 0 bases, with 7 bases separating them. CDR3 bases: TGTGCCAGCTCACCACAAGCATATAGCAATCAGCCCCAGCATTTT. Translation gives CASSPQAYSNQPQHF.

The rearrangement links TRBV6-1 to TRBJ1-5; TRBD1 aligns across 8 bases. CDR1 and CDR2 from the germline V gene are MNHNS and SASEGT. The V gene end was trimmed by 4 bases and the J gene end by 1 base; junction bases not matched to a gene: 9. There are 17 residues in the CDR3. CDR3 in amino acids: CASSVTGTGESNQPQHF. The DNA of the CDR3 is TGTGCCAGCAGTGTTACTGGGACAGGTGAAAGCAATCAGCCCCAGCATTTT.

CDR3: CASSQDRDRAYEQYF. Here the CDR3 DNA reads TGCGCCAGCAGCCAGGACCGGGACAGGGCGTACGAGCAGTACTTC. V and J are TRBV4-1 and TRBJ2-7, with 9 bases aligning to TRBD1. The V gene's germline CDR1 is MGHRA and CDR2 YSYEKL. Trimming at V came to 3 bases and at J to 4 bases, leaving 7 bases not matched to a gene. This CDR3 comprises 15 residues.

CDR3 DNA sequence: TGCGCCAGCCGTTACTCAGGGGGCAGTTCACCCCTCCACTTT. Residues: CASRYSGGSSPLHF. V and J are TRBV4-1 and TRBJ1-6, with 8 bases aligning to TRBD1. The CDR3 has 14 amino acids. CDR1 is MGHRA, CDR2 YSYEKL, per germline. The junction had 9 bases not matched to a gene; V was cut back by 8 bases and J by 9 bases.

V gene TRBV7-8 combines with J gene TRBJ2-7; TRBD1 matches 9 bases. This CDR3 comprises 16 residues. The ends lost 3 bases at V and 2 bases at J; junction bases unmatched: 8. CDR1 and CDR2 (germline): SGHVS, FQNEAQ. CDR3 in DNA: TGTGCCAGCAGCTTCGCAGACAGGGGGGGGGCCTACGAGCAGTACGTC. Its translation is CASSFADRGGAYEQYV.

This chain links TRBV2 with TRBJ2-3, with 9 bases matching TRBD1. The V gene end was trimmed by 8 bases and the J gene end by 5 bases; junction bases not matched to a gene: 14. This CDR3 is 16 amino acids long. Per the germline V gene, CDR1 is SNHLY and CDR2 is FYNNEI. CDR3 loop: CASGVVRDRVEDTQYF. For the CDR3, the DNA is TGTGCCAGCGGCGTGGTGAGGGACAGGGTGGAAGATACGCAGTATTTT.

The chain uses TRBV7-6 and TRBJ2-3, with D possibly matching TRBD2 (5 bases). Trimming stripped 0 bases from V and 4 bases from J, with 14 bases between. This CDR3 contains 16 residues. The germline CDR1 and CDR2 sequences are SGHVS and FNYEAQ. In DNA form, the CDR3 reads TGTGCCAGCAGCTTAGCGCTTAGAGGAGGAGCAGATACGCAGTATTTT. This translates into CASSLALRGGADTQYF. The full variable domain, rest sourced from reference TRBV7-6 and TRBJ2-3, is GAGVSQSPRYKVTKRGQDVALRCDPISGHVSLYWYRQALGQGPEFLTYFNYEAQQDKSGLPNDRFSAERPEGSISTLTIQRTEQRDSAMYRCASSLALRGGADTQYFGPGTRLTVL.

Details on this clone: Without the conserved terminal phenylalanine or tryptophan, this CDR3 likely stems from a read error. It is unclear where the CDR3 begins or ends on the DNA, so no DNA is shown, and the CDR3 is as TCRdb lists it. The chain carries TRBV5-6 and TRBJ2-2; TRBD1 is the table's D call and was not checked against the DNA. From its first to its last residue, the CDR3 has 12 amino acids. Germline V lookup: CDR1 SGHDT, CDR2 YYEEEE. The CDR3 sequence is CASSSGTGALWV.

This chain uses TRBV15 with TRBJ2-2, with D maybe TRBD2 (6 bases). The length of the CDR3 is 17 residues. V gave up 5 bases and J gave up 2 bases, with 18 bases separating them. Looked up from germline, CDR1 is LNHNV and CDR2 is YYDKDF (reference sequence). Here the CDR3 reads CATSDPFGRFNTGELFF. The CDR3 DNA sequence: TGTGCCACCAGCGATCCTTTCGGGAGATTCAACACCGGGGAGCTGTTTTTT.

This clone was seen once. V is TRBV7-9 and J is TRBJ2-7; D is possibly TRBD1 (5 bases). The V end lost 6 bases, the J end lost 0 bases, and 12 bases lay between the germline ends. Germline lookup yields CDR1 SEHNR and CDR2 FQNEAQ (reference sequence). The CDR3 runs to 14 residues. The CDR3 DNA is TGTGCCAGCAGTCAAGGACAAATCTCCTACGAGCAGTACTTC. This sequence encodes CASSQGQISYEQYF.

The gene calls are TRBV28 and TRBJ1-4, with D possibly being TRBD1 (5 bases). Trimming removed 3 bases from V and 6 bases from J, with 11 bases in between. CDR3 length: 14 residues. Germline V CDR1 and CDR2: MDHEN, SYDVKM. The CDR3 reads CASSLRVRDEKLFF. CDR3 DNA: TGTGCCAGCAGTTTGAGAGTCAGGGATGAAAAACTGTTTTTT.

The genes are TRBV5-1 and TRBJ1-2, with unresolved D. The CDR3 loop spans 13 amino acids. Between the trimmed V and J ends, which lost 4 bases and 4 bases, there was a span of 11 bases. The germline CDR1 and CDR2 sequences are SGHRS and YFSETQ. The CDR3 loop is CASSPLGGYGYTF. The CDR3 nucleotides are TGCGCCAGCAGCCCCCTCGGTGGCTATGGCTACACCTTC.

V and J are TRBV6-6 and TRBJ2-1, with 7 bases that match TRBD2. V lost 4 bases and J lost 3; bases outside the gene matches: 0. CDR3 size: 13 residues. Looked up from germline, CDR1 is MNHNY and CDR2 is SVGAGI (reference sequence). CDR3 in amino acids: CASSWDYYNEQFF. In nucleotides, the CDR3 is TGTGCCAGCAGTTGGGACTACTACAATGAGCAGTTCTTC.